What follows is one T cell receptor (beta chain) and its context. This sample stems from a study of blood T cell repertoires in COVID-19. Authors' processing steps: Cell counts per sample came from amplifying reference gene primers. Here immunoSEQ multiplex PCR was the method, and the copy in TCRdb shows in-frame clones only, minus some. The DNA was the basis for D and trimming; V, J and clone size are from that table. This table holds roughly 110,000 clones, around 80% found once. Trimming cost V 5 bases and J 10 bases, with 12 bases left between them. In germline, CDR1 is SGHTA, CDR2 FQGTGA. The CDR3 is made up of 12 amino acids.

This chain links TRBV7-3 with TRBJ2-1, with a weak D call TRBD2 (6 bases). Sequenced: peripheral blood. This clonotype was obtained from a woman between 55 and 75 years old with acute or convalescent COVID-19. The CDR3 region is CASSGAGGEQFF. CDR3 coding DNA: TGTGCCAGCAGCGGAGCAGGAGGGGAGCAGTTCTTC.